This record concerns one TCR beta chain sequence. Its antigen is not yet known. Base qualities are not provided; no much larger clone lies one nucleotide away. A distance of 7 bases separates the germline ends of V and J, which lose 0 bases and 0 bases respectively. CDR1 and CDR2 (SGDLS, YYNGEE) derive from the germline V gene. Measured from the cysteine to the phenylalanine, the CDR3 is 15 residues long. Here the CDR3 DNA is all that survives: 45 bases in frame from base 1. These data belong to a study of blood T cell repertoires in COVID-19 (dated by TCRdb to 2018 to 2020). For the study in its entirety: Collaborator samples came from the United States, Italy and Spain and covered acute and convalescent phases of COVID-19. The prospective study material was composed of cDNA or gDNA derived from T cells, B-cell-depleted T cells, or PBMCs. Deeply sampled blood TCRbeta repertoires from subjects exposed to, actively infected with, or recovered from COVID-19 were included in the dataset. The repertoires were released in a freely available public database meant as a resource for research on the immune response to SARS-CoV-2. Samples came from the ongoing ImmuneRACE study (first 160 participants) plus 1,254 subjects from 6 global collaborators. Sample metadata almost always included a de-identified subject ID, COVID-19 status, age in years and sex. Where available, HLA class I and class II types were obtained from metadata supplied by the sample provider rather than from assay-based typing.

In the prospective study, participants were about 18 to 95 years old, resided in about two dozen geographic areas of the United States, and were enrolled through a virtual design. In the prospective study, participants were assigned to cohorts based on the clinical history participants reported in a screening survey and a study questionnaire. A participant counted as exposed if, within 2 weeks of entering the study, that participant had been in contact with someone who had a PCR-confirmed or clinician-diagnosed COVID-19 case. In the prospective study, whole blood, serum and a nasopharyngeal or oropharyngeal swab were collected from each participant by mobile phlebotomists. Additional blood draws and questionnaires over an approximately 2-month period could optionally be provided by prospective study participants. Before DNA extraction, prospective study blood samples were shipped either frozen or at room temperature.

Broad study findings and their caveats: The amount of clinical and demographic metadata varied by source and participant and was provided uncurated.

TCRbeta CDR3 regions were amplified from genomic DNA using the immunoSEQ Assay, a bias-controlled multiplex PCR. The original methods were these. Nucleated cell counts per sample were estimated from amplification of reference gene primers within the assay. To quantify the absolute abundance of each unique TCRbeta CDR3 rearrangement, sequence reads were collapsed and filtered. For each sample, productive Simpson clonality was calculated by taking the square root of Simpson's diversity index across productive rearrangements. TCRdb retrieved this table from immuneACCESS and kept in-frame rearrangements only. Not all clones are present; in checked studies, unresolved V genes account for under half, and no reason is known for the remainder. V, J and clone size are those of that table, while D and trimming were read from the DNA. The sample table records roughly 240,000 clones; 75% to 90% of these occur just once. Of the sample, roughly 0.95% is held by the ten largest clones.

The receptor chain draws on TRBV9 and TRBJ1-3; there is no confident call for the D gene. This clonotype was obtained from a man over 45 who had been exposed to COVID-19. Sequencing used PBMCs or T cells enriched from blood (not recorded which). Here is the DNA: TGTGCCAGCAGCGTAGGAGACTACTCTGGAAACACCATATATTTT. Its protein is CASSVGDYSGNTIYF. The CDR3 plus the reference TRBV9 and TRBJ1-3 genes for the other parts give the full variable domain: DSGVTQTPKHLITATGQRVTLRCSPRSGDLSVYWYQQSLDQGLQFLIQYYNGEERAKGNILERFSAQQFPDLHSELNLSSLELGDSALYFCASSVGDYSGNTIYFGEGSWLTVV.